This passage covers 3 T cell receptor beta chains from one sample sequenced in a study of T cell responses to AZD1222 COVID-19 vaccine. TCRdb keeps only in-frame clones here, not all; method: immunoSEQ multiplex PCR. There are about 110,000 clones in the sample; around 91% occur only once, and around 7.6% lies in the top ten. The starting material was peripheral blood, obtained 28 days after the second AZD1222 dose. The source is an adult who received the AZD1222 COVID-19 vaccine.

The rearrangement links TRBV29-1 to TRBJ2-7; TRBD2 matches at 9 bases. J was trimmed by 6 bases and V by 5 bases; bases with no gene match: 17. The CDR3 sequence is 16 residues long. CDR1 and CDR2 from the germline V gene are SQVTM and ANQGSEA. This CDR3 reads CSVRLAGPPWESEQYF. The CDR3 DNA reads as TGCAGCGTTAGGCTAGCGGGGCCCCCTTGGGAAAGCGAGCAGTACTTC.

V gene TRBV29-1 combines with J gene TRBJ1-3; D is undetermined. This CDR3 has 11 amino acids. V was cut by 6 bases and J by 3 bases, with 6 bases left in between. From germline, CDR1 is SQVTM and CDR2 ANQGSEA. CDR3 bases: TGCAGCGTAACGGGTGGAAACACCATATATTTT. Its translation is CSVTGGNTIYF.

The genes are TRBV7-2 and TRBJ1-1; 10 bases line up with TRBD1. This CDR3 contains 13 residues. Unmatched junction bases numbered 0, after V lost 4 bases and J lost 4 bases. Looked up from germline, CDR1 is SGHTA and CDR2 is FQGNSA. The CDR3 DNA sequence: TGTGCCAGCAGCTGGGACAGGGGCACTGAAGCTTTCTTT. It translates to CASSWDRGTEAFF.